This TCR beta chain was recorded in a study of CD8+ T cells in alopecia areata. Germline V lookup: CDR1 SQVTM, CDR2 ANQGSEA. The CDR3 runs 14 residues. J gave up 6 bases and V 2 bases, and 4 bases lay outside the gene matches. Treatment specified: oral pan-JAK inhibitor, 5-10 mg twice daily. Researchers took lesional scalp punch biopsies and peripheral blood from people who were alopecia areata patients. PBMCs served as the source from which CD4+ and CD8+ T cells were sorted. Reverse transcription of extracted RNA yielded cDNA, which provided the sequencing template. The method was immunoSEQ multiplex PCR; TCRdb's version includes in-frame clones alone and lacks a portion of them. The sample shows 150,000 to 200,000 clones, around 60% of them seen only once.

The sample was CD4+ T cells sorted from blood, taken at week 24, from a patient treated with tofacitinib. The chain carries TRBV29-1 and TRBJ1-1; 12 nucleotides align to TRBD1. The receptor comes from a human donor with alopecia areata. CDR3: CSVERDRGQAEAFF. CDR3 in DNA: TGCAGCGTTGAAAGGGACAGGGGGCAGGCTGAAGCTTTCTTT.